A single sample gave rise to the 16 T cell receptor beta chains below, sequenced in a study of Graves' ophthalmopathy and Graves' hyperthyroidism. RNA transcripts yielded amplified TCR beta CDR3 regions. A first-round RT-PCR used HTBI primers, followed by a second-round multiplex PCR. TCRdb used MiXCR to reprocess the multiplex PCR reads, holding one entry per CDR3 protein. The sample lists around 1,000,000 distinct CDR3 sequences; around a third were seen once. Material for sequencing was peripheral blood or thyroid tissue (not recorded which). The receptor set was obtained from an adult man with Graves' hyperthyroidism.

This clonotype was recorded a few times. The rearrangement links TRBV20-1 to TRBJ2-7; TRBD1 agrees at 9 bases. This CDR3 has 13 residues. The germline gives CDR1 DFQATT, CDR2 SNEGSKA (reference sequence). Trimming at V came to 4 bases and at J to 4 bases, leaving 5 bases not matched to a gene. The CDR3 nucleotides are TGCAGTGCTAAACAGGGGGCGGGTTACGAGCAGTACTTC. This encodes CSAKQGAGYEQYF.

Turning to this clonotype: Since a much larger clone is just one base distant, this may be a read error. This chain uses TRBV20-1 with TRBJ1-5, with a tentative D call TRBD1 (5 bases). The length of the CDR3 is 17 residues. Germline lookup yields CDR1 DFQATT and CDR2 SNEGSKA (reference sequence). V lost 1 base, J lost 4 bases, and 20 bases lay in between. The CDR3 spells CSARGSQGGHSNQPQHF. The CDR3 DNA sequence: TGCAGTGCTAGAGGTTCCCAGGGTGGCCATTCGAATCAGCCCCAGCATTTT.

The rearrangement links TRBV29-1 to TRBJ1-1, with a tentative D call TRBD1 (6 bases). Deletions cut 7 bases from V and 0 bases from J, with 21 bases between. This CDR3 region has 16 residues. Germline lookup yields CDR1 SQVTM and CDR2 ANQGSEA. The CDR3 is CSGWGADNGMNTEAFF. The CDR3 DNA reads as TGCAGCGGGTGGGGGGCGGACAATGGGATGAACACTGAAGCTTTCTTT.

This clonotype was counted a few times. Here the CDR3 DNA reads TGTGCCATCAGCTTGGCTCCTAGCGGGAGTGGAGAGACCCAGTACTTC. Its translation: CAISLAPSGSGETQYF. J is TRBJ2-5 and V is TRBV10-3; 10 bases match TRBD2. Germline V gene sequence: CDR1 ENHRY, CDR2 SYGVKD. The CDR3 runs 16 residues. Trimming removed 6 bases from V and 4 bases from J; junction bases left unmatched: 11.

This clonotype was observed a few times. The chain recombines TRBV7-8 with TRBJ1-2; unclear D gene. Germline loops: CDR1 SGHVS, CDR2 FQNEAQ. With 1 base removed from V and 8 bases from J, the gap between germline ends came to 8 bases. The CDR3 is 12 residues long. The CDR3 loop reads CASSLVEDGYTF. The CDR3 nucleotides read TGTGCCAGCAGCTTAGTAGAAGACGGCTACACCTTC.

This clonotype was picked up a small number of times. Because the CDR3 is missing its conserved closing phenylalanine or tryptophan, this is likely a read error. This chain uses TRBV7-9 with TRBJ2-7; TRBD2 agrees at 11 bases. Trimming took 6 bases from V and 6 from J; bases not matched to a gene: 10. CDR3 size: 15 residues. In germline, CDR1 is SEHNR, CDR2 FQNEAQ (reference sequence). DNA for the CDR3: TGTGCCAGCAGTCCTATAGCGGGAGGGCCTCCCGAGCAGTACCTC. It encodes CASSPIAGGPPEQYL.

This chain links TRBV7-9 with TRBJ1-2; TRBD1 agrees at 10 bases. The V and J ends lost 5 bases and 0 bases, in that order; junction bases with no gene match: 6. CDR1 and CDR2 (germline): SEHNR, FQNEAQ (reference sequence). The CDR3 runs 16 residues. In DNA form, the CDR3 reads TGTGCCAGCAGCCCTGACAGGGGGCGTTCTAACTATGGCTACACCTTC. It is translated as CASSPDRGRSNYGYTF.

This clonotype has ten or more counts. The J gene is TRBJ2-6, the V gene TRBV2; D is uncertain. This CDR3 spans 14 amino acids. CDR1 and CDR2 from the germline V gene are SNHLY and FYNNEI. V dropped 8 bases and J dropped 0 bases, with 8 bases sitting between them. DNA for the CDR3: TGTGCCAGCGGCCGAATCTCTGGGGCCAACGTCCTGACTTTC. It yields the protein CASGRISGANVLTF.

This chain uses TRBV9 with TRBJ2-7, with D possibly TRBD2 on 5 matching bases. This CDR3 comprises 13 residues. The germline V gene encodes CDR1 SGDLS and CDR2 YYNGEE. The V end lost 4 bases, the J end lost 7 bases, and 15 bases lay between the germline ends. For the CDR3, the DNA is TGTGCCAGCAGCCTGGCGCCTGAGGGAGAGCAGTACTTC. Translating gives CASSLAPEGEQYF.

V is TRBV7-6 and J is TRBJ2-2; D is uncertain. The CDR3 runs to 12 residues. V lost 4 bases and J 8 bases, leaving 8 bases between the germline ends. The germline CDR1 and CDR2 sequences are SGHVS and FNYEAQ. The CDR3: CASSSHEGELFF. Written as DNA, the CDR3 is TGTGCCAGCAGCTCCCACGAGGGGGAGCTGTTTTTT. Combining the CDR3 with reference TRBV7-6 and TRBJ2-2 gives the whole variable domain GAGVSQSPRYKVTKRGQDVALRCDPISGHVSLYWYRQALGQGPEFLTYFNYEAQQDKSGLPNDRFSAERPEGSISTLTIQRTEQRDSAMYRCASSSHEGELFFGEGSRLTVL.

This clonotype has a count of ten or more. DNA of the CDR3: TGTGCCACCAGCAGGGACCGGGACCCCCAAGAGACCCAGTACTTC. Translated, it gives CATSRDRDPQETQYF. The chain uses TRBV15 and TRBJ2-5; D may match TRBD1 or TRBD2 (5 bases each). V was pared by 3 bases and J by 1 base, with 12 bases between. Germline V gene lookup returns CDR1 LNHNV and CDR2 YYDKDF (reference sequence). The CDR3 runs 15 residues.

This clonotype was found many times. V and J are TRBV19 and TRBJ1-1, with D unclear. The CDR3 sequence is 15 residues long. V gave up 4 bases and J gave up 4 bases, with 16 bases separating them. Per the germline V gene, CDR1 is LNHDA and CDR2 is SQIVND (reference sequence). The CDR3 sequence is CASSTLTDRVTEAFF. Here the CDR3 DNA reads TGTGCCAGTAGTACCCTAACAGATAGGGTCACTGAAGCTTTCTTT.

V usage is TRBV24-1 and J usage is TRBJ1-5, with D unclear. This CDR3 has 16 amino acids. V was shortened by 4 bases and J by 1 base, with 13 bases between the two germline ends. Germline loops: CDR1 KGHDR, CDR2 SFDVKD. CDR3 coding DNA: TGTGCCACCAGTGACCCACAACAACCCAGCAATCAGCCCCAGCATTTT. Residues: CATSDPQQPSNQPQHF.

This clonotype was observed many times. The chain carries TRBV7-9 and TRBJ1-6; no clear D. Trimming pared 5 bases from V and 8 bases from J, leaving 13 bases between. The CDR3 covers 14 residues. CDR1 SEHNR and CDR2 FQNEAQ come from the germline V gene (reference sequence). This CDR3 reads CASSNTTRDSPLHF. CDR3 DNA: TGTGCCAGCAGCAACACCACAAGAGATTCACCCCTCCACTTT.

The CDR3 DNA follows: TGTGCCAGCAGTTACCCCGGAGGACTAGCGGGAGTCGGCTACACCTTC. This sequence encodes CASSYPGGLAGVGYTF. The chain uses TRBV12-3 or TRBV12-4 and TRBJ1-2; no reliable D call. The CDR3 loop spans 16 amino acids. V dropped 4 bases and J dropped 8 bases, with 23 bases sitting between them.

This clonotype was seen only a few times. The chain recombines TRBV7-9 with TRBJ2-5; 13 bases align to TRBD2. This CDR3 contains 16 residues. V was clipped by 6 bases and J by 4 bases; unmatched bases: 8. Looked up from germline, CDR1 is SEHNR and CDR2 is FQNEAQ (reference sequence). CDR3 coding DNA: TGTGCCAGCAGTTCCGGACTAGCGGGAGTATCAGAGACCCAGTACTTC. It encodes CASSSGLAGVSETQYF.